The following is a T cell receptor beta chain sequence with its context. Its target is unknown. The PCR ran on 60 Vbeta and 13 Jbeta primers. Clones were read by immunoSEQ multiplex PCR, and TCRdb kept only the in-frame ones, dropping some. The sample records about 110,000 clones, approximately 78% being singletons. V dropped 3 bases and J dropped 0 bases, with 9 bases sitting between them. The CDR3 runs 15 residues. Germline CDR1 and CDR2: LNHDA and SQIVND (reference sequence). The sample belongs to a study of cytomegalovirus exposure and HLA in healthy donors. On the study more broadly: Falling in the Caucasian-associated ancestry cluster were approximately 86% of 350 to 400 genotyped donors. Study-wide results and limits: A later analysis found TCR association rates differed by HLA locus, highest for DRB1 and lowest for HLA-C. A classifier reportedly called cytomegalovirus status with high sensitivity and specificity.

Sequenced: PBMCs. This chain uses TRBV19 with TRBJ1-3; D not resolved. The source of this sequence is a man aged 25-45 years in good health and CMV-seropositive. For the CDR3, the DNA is TGTGCCAGTAGTATGGCCTCCTCCTCTGGAAACACCATATATTTT. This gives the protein CASSMASSSGNTIYF.